The 12 T cell receptor beta chains in this list originate from one sample, sequenced in a study of CD8 T cells in Susac syndrome. A quantity of about 0.5 to 1 ug RNA underwent reverse transcription using random hexamers. TCRdb recomputed calls from the immunoSEQ multiplex PCR reads with MiXCR, one row per CDR3 protein. The sample records 120,000 or so distinct CDR3 sequences, about 95% being singletons. The sample comprised CD4+ T cells from PBMCs. These receptor sequences come from a human donor in good health.

The chain employs TRBV6-1 and TRBJ2-3; TRBD2 matches 12 bases. CDR1 MNHNS and CDR2 SASEGT come from the germline V gene. This CDR3 spans 19 amino acids. The trim removed 5 bases at V and 2 bases at J, leaving 14 bases unmatched. The CDR3 nucleotides are TGTGCCAGCAGTCCACGACTAGCGGGAGCAACCTACTACACAGATACGCAGTATTTT. It yields the protein CASSPRLAGATYYTDTQYF.

This clonotype was found once. J is TRBJ1-1 and V is TRBV5-1, with TRBD1 as a possible D gene (6 bases). The CDR3 sequence is 16 residues long. CDR1 and CDR2 from the germline V gene are SGHRS and YFSETQ. The V gene lost 2 bases and the J gene lost 2 bases, with 16 bases spanning the gap. The CDR3 region is CASSFASPTGNTEAFF. Here the CDR3 DNA reads TGCGCCAGCAGCTTTGCGAGTCCGACAGGCAACACTGAAGCTTTCTTT.

V usage is TRBV5-1 and J usage is TRBJ2-7, with D unclear. This CDR3 contains 15 residues. Germline values: CDR1 SGHRS, CDR2 YFSETQ. The V gene lost 0 bases and the J gene lost 6 bases, with 16 bases spanning the gap. The CDR3 DNA reads as TGCGCCAGCAGCTTGGAGGGCGGCAGCCGTGGCGAGCAGTACTTC. Its protein is CASSLEGGSRGEQYF.

This rearrangement joins TRBV18 to TRBJ2-3; weak D call: TRBD1 (6 bases). Germline V gene data show CDR1 as KGHSH and CDR2 as LQKENI. The CDR3 contains 16 residues. V gave up 3 bases and J gave up 2 bases, with 15 bases separating them. The CDR3, as DNA: TGTGCCAGCTCACCTAGACAGGCCGTGCTCACAGATACGCAGTATTTT. Its translation is CASSPRQAVLTDTQYF.

The rearrangement uses TRBV3-1 and TRBJ2-4; D is unclear. Trimming took off 0 bases at V and 0 bases at J, with 15 bases between the two ends. This CDR3 has 18 residues. CDR1 LGHDT and CDR2 YNNKEL come from the germline V gene (reference sequence). As DNA, the CDR3 is TGTGCCAGCAGCCAAGAGGGATTACACATTCTAGCCAAAAACATTCAGTACTTC. Translation: CASSQEGLHILAKNIQYF. The full variable domain, its missing parts supplied by reference TRBV3-1 and TRBJ2-4, is DTAVSQTPKYLVTQMGNDKSIKCEQNLGHDTMYWYKQDSKKFLKIMFSYNNKELIINETVPNRFSPKSPDKAHLNLHINSLELGDSAVYFCASSQEGLHILAKNIQYFGAGTRLSVL.

This clonotype has a single count. The chain carries TRBV28 and TRBJ2-7, with D perhaps TRBD1 (5 bases). The CDR3 extends over 14 amino acids. From germline, CDR1 is MDHEN and CDR2 SYDVKM. Trimming pared 5 bases from V and 2 bases from J, leaving 13 bases between. The CDR3 coding sequence is TGTGCCAGCAGTCGACAGCCCGTTGCCTACGAGCAGTACTTC. It yields the protein CASSRQPVAYEQYF.

The chain has TRBV7-9 and TRBJ1-1; D might be TRBD1 (5 bases). The germline V gene encodes CDR1 SEHNR and CDR2 FQNEAQ (reference sequence). Trimming stripped 8 bases from V and 5 bases from J, with 15 bases between. This CDR3 contains 13 residues. CDR3 DNA: TGTGCCAGCCCGTCGGGGGAGGGGACTGAAGCTTTCTTT. This translates into CASPSGEGTEAFF. Together with reference TRBV7-9 and TRBJ1-1, the CDR3 gives the full variable domain: DTGVSQNPRHKITKRGQNVTFRCDPISEHNRLYWYRQTLGQGPEFLTYFQNEAQLEKSRLLSDRFSAERPKGSFSTLEIQRTEQGDSAMYLCASPSGEGTEAFFGQGTRLTVV.

This chain connects TRBV5-6 to TRBJ2-7; 7 bases line up with TRBD2. The CDR3 is 17 amino acids. Trimming removed 0 bases from V and 0 bases from J; junction bases left unmatched: 9. In germline, CDR1 is SGHDT, CDR2 YYEEEE. The DNA for the CDR3 is TGTGCCAGCAGCTTGGGGACGGGGGGAACGCGCTCCTACGAGCAGTACTTC. Amino acids: CASSLGTGGTRSYEQYF.

V and J are TRBV25-1 and TRBJ1-5, with D tentatively TRBD1 (5 bases). The CDR3 totals 13 residues. Germline CDR1 and CDR2: MGHDK and SYGVNS. Between the trimmed V and J ends, which lost 3 bases and 6 bases, there was a span of 9 bases. CDR3 in DNA: TGTGCCAGCAGTGAGGGAGACAGTCAGCCCCAGCATTTT. Its protein product is CASSEGDSQPQHF.

The chain is built from TRBV3-1 and TRBJ2-1; D remains ambiguous. The CDR3 runs to 15 residues. Deletions cut 1 base from V and 5 bases from J, with 12 bases between. Germline V gives CDR1 LGHDT, CDR2 YNNKEL (reference sequence). The DNA for the CDR3 is TGTGCCAGCAGCCAAGCTGGTCCGGGCGACAATGAGCAGTTCTTC. Translated, it gives CASSQAGPGDNEQFF.

This chain connects TRBV3-1 to TRBJ1-4; D call uncertain. CDR3 length equals 12 residues. V lost 1 base and J lost 7, with 4 bases in between. The V gene's germline CDR1 is LGHDT and CDR2 YNNKEL (reference sequence). The CDR3 loop reads CASSQVSEKLFF. The DNA of the CDR3 is TGTGCCAGCAGCCAAGTGAGTGAAAAACTGTTTTTT.

This chain uses TRBV5-4 with TRBJ2-3; D perhaps matches TRBD1 (5 bases). The CDR3 length is 13 residues. The V and J ends lost 4 bases and 4 bases respectively, with 10 bases between them. From germline, CDR1 is SGHNT and CDR2 YYREEE (reference sequence). The DNA of the CDR3 is TGTGCCAGCAGCCCGCAGGGTGCAGATACGCAGTATTTT. Amino acids: CASSPQGADTQYF.